The clone carrying this T cell receptor beta chain was detected a few times. Its antigen is undetermined. The PCR made use of 60 Vbeta and 13 Jbeta primers. Sequencing used immunoSEQ multiplex PCR; TCRdb keeps in-frame clones, though not all of them. The data contain 90,000 to 150,000 clones, nearly 65% of them singletons. This entry comes from a study of cytomegalovirus exposure and HLA in healthy donors. Study-level findings and limits: The Asian-associated ancestry cluster reportedly had fewer N-insertions than the approximately 700-donor mean in a later analysis. It was reportedly the case that the classifier diagnosed cytomegalovirus status with high specificity and sensitivity. A prior analysis recorded that most TCR beta V segments were productive about 87% or about 30% of the time.

Germline-derived CDR1 and CDR2 are SNHLY and FYNNEI. Trimming pared 1 base from V and 5 bases from J, leaving 9 bases between. CDR3 size: 13 residues. The sample was PBMCs. This sequence originates from a middle-aged man in good health and CMV-seropositive. The chain combines TRBV2 with TRBJ2-7, with D perhaps matching TRBD2 (5 bases). The CDR3 is CASSEERQHEQYF. The DNA for the CDR3 is TGTGCCAGCAGTGAAGAGCGGCAACACGAGCAGTACTTC. Drawing the rest from reference TRBV2 and TRBJ2-7, the complete variable domain is EPEVTQTPSHQVTQMGQEVILRCVPISNHLYFYWYRQILGQKVEFLVSFYNNEISEKSEIFDDQFSVERPDGSNFTLKIRSTKLEDSAMYFCASSEERQHEQYFGPGTRLTVT.